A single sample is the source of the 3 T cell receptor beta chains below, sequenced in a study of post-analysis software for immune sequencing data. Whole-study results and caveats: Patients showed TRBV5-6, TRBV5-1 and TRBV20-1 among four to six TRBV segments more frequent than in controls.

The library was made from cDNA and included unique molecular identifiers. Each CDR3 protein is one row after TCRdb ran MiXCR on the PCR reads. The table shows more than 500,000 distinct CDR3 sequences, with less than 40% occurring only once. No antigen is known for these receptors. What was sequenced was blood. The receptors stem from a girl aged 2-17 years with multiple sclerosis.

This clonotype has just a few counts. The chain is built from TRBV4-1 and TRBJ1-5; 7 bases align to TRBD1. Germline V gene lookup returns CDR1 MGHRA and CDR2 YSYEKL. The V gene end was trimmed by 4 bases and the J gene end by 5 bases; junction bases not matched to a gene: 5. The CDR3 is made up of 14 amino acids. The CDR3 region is CASSPLDRYQPQHF. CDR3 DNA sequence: TGCGCCAGCAGCCCCCTGGACAGGTATCAGCCCCAGCATTTT.

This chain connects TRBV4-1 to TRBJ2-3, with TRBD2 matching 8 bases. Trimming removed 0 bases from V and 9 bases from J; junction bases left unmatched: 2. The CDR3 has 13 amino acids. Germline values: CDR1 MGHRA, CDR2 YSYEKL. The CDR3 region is CASSQEPGGTQYF. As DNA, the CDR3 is TGCGCCAGCAGCCAAGAACCGGGAGGGACGCAGTATTTT.

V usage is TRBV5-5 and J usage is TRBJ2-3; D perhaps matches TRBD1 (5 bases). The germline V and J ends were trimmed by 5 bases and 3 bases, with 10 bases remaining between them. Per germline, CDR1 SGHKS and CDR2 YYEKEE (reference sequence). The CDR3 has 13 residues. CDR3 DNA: TGTGCCAGCAGAGGCAGGGATACAGATACGCAGTATTTT. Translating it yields CASRGRDTDTQYF.